Below, 14 T cell receptor beta chains from the same sample are listed, as sequenced in a study of blood T cell repertoires in COVID-19. TCRdb keeps only in-frame clones here, not all; method: immunoSEQ multiplex PCR. The sample lists about 190,000 clones; 90% were seen once. Sequences were obtained from peripheral blood. Receptor source: a man aged 45-60 years with acute or convalescent COVID-19.

This clone appeared once. The V call is TRBV5-4, the J call TRBJ2-5; the match to TRBD1 covers 7 bases. This CDR3 contains 13 residues. Germline V CDR1 and CDR2: SGHNT, YYREEE (reference sequence). Trimming took 4 bases from V and 2 from J; bases not matched to a gene: 2. In DNA, the CDR3 is TGTGCCAGCAGCGACAGGGATCAAGAGACCCAGTACTTC. Residues: CASSDRDQETQYF.

This clone appeared a single time. The V call is TRBV19, the J call TRBJ2-1; perhaps TRBD1 as D (5 bases). Germline V gene lookup returns CDR1 LNHDA and CDR2 SQIVND (reference sequence). The CDR3 runs 16 residues. The V and J ends lost 5 bases and 0 bases respectively, with 14 bases between them. Here the CDR3 reads CASSSRVSSSYNEQFF. The CDR3 nucleotides read TGTGCCAGTAGTTCCAGGGTTTCCAGCTCCTACAATGAGCAGTTCTTC.

In its sample, this clone was seen a few times. The chain recombines TRBV14 with TRBJ2-7; D gene ambiguous. Trimming left V 1 base short and J 6 bases short, with 13 bases between. Germline V lookup: CDR1 SGHDN, CDR2 FVKESK. The CDR3 is 14 residues long. The CDR3 protein is CASSQGAFNREQYF. The CDR3 bases are TGTGCCAGCAGCCAAGGGGCGTTTAATCGCGAGCAGTACTTC.

The rearrangement links TRBV2 to TRBJ1-1; TRBD1 agrees at 7 bases. The germline CDR1 and CDR2 sequences are SNHLY and FYNNEI. The CDR3 loop spans 14 amino acids. J lost 5 bases, V lost 6 bases, and 9 bases had no gene match. CDR3 coding DNA: TGTGCCAGCAGGCCGGGACAGCGGGAGACTGAAGCTTTCTTT. Translating gives CASRPGQRETEAFF.

This rearrangement joins TRBV29-1 to TRBJ2-5; D is possibly TRBD1 (6 bases). V lost 7 bases and J 8 bases, leaving 23 bases between the germline ends. Germline V gives CDR1 SQVTM, CDR2 ANQGSEA. The CDR3 extends over 14 amino acids. The CDR3 region has the DNA TGCAGCGCTGGTCGGTTGGGGGCTTCGGAAACCCAGTACTTC. It encodes CSAGRLGASETQYF.

The rearrangement uses TRBV7-2 and TRBJ2-7; TRBD1 is a possible D gene (5 bases). This CDR3 spans 13 amino acids. V dropped 4 bases and J dropped 6 bases, with 13 bases sitting between them. Germline assignment: CDR1 SGHTA and CDR2 FQGNSA. The CDR3 protein is CASSSGSRAEQYV. CDR3 DNA: TGTGCCAGCAGCTCAGGTAGCAGGGCCGAGCAGTACGTC.

The table lists this clone with a count of one. The chain employs TRBV13 and TRBJ2-3; D remains ambiguous. Germline CDR1 and CDR2: PRHDT and FYEKMQ (reference sequence). The CDR3 contains 14 residues. V lost 0 bases and J 3 bases, leaving 7 bases between the germline ends. As DNA, the CDR3 is TGTGCCAGCAGCTTAGGCAGAAAAACAGATACGCAGTATTTT. Amino acid sequence: CASSLGRKTDTQYF.

The chain recombines TRBV3-1 (or the pseudogene TRBV3-2) with TRBJ2-2; 11 nucleotides match TRBD2. This CDR3 has 18 amino acids. V lost 3 bases and J lost 1; bases outside the gene matches: 7. From germline, CDR1 is LGHDT and CDR2 YNNKEL (reference sequence). The CDR3 bases are TGTGCCAGCAGCCAGTATTCACTAGCGGGGGAGAACACCGGGGAGCTGTTTTTT. Residues: CASSQYSLAGENTGELFF.

The chain recombines TRBV19 with TRBJ1-2, with D hard to call. CDR1 and CDR2 (germline): LNHDA, SQIVND (reference sequence). The V end lost 10 bases, the J end lost 0 bases, and 15 bases lay between the germline ends. The CDR3 runs to 14 residues. CDR3 nucleotides: TGTGCCACTAAGCTTCCAAATACTAACTATGGCTACACCTTC. Translating it yields CATKLPNTNYGYTF.

The V and J genes are TRBV3-1 (or the pseudogene TRBV3-2) and TRBJ1-5; TRBD1 matches 8 bases. Germline loops: CDR1 LGHDT, CDR2 YNNKEL (reference sequence). After removal of 3 bases from V and 2 bases from J, the junction contained 3 bases not matched to a gene. The CDR3 sequence is 15 residues long. CDR3: CASSQTGQGNQPQHF. The CDR3 DNA is TGTGCCAGCAGCCAGACGGGACAGGGCAATCAGCCCCAGCATTTT.

This clone was counted once. V usage is TRBV5-4 and J usage is TRBJ2-2; D possibly corresponds to TRBD1 (5 bases). This CDR3 is built from 17 residues. The germline V gene encodes CDR1 SGHNT and CDR2 YYREEE (reference sequence). Trimming took 4 bases from V and 1 from J, leaving 17 bases between them. The DNA for the CDR3 is TGTGCCAGCAGCCTCGACACCCTACAGGAGAACACCGGGGAGCTGTTTTTT. It translates to CASSLDTLQENTGELFF.

The chain joins TRBV6-5 to TRBJ2-3; TRBD1 agrees at 10 bases. CDR1 and CDR2 (germline): MNHEY, SVGAGI. J gave up 7 bases and V 6 bases, and 10 bases lay outside the gene matches. The length of the CDR3 is 15 residues. CDR3 DNA: TGTGCCAGCAGCAGTCCGGGACAGGGGTCTTATACGCAGTATTTT. Its translation is CASSSPGQGSYTQYF.

The chain couples TRBV6-1 to TRBJ1-1; 11 bases line up with TRBD1. CDR1 and CDR2 from the germline V gene are MNHNS and SASEGT. CDR3 length: 14 amino acids. The V gene end was trimmed by 7 bases and the J gene end by 11 bases; junction bases not matched to a gene: 12. The CDR3 reads CASNPGQGANGAFF. In DNA form, the CDR3 reads TGTGCCAGCAACCCCGGACAGGGGGCAAATGGTGCTTTCTTT.

The chain recombines TRBV6-1 with TRBJ2-5, with 9 bases matching TRBD2. Trimming cost V 2 bases and J 5 bases; bases outside gene matches: 12. Germline V lookup: CDR1 MNHNS, CDR2 SASEGT. The CDR3 sequence is 17 residues long. The CDR3 sequence: CASSESVAGGGEETQYF. The CDR3 nucleotides read TGTGCCAGCAGTGAAAGTGTGGCGGGAGGGGGCGAGGAGACCCAGTACTTC.